A single sample is the source of the 21 T cell receptor beta chains below, sequenced in a study of CD8 T cells in ankylosing spondylitis (dated by TCRdb to about 2017). Study-wide findings and limitations: Blood from ankylosing spondylitis patients appeared to be characterized by a TCR beta motif composed of under 10 highly homologous amino acid variants.

What these receptors recognize is not known. Library generation was performed with 5' RACE. For sequencing, an Illumina HiSeq 2500 was employed. Through fastp at Q25 and MiXCR, TCRdb rebuilt clones from the public reads, retaining in-frame beta chains. Rows are combined by CDR3 protein, so each entry shows the most common genes and DNA. This sample lists hundreds of thousands of distinct CDR3 sequences; under 20% were detected once. Over 1% of the sample is held by the ten biggest clonotypes. Sequencing was carried out using blood, either unsorted or a sorted T cell fraction (not recorded which). The receptor set was obtained from a male donor with ankylosing spondylitis.

This clonotype was observed a handful of times. The V gene is TRBV6-2 or TRBV6-3, the J gene TRBJ1-2; no clear D gene. The CDR3 runs 12 residues. From germline, CDR1 is MNHEY and CDR2 SVGEGT. Trimming removed 2 bases at V and 1 base at J, with 2 bases between. This CDR3 reads CASSYSNYGYTF. CDR3 sequence (DNA): TGTGCCAGCAGTTACAGTAACTATGGCTACACCTTC.

The chain joins TRBV20-1 to TRBJ1-1; D is perhaps TRBD1 (5 bases). Trimming removed 5 bases from V and 5 bases from J, with 15 bases in between. Germline CDR1 and CDR2: DFQATT and SNEGSKA (reference sequence). This CDR3 region has 13 residues. The CDR3 DNA follows: TGCAGTGCTTTTGGGGCCCCGGGGACTGAAGCTTTCTTT. Its protein product is CSAFGAPGTEAFF.

This clonotype was counted at least ten times. The chain recombines TRBV12-3 or TRBV12-4 with TRBJ1-1; maybe TRBD1 (5 bases). Trimming stripped 6 bases from V and 6 bases from J, with 17 bases between. This CDR3 is built from 14 residues. Here the CDR3 DNA reads TGTGCCAGCAGCCCGGGGGGAATGGGTGCTGAAGCTTTCTTT. Residues: CASSPGGMGAEAFF.

This clonotype was counted a few times. The chain is built from TRBV11-1 and TRBJ2-3; TRBD2 matches at 10 bases. The CDR3 is 15 amino acids. Looked up from germline, CDR1 is SGHAT and CDR2 is FQDESV (reference sequence). Unmatched junction bases numbered 5, after V lost 3 bases and J lost 5 bases. Here the CDR3 reads CASSFEREGRDTQYF. CDR3 sequence (DNA): TGTGCCAGCAGCTTCGAGCGGGAGGGCCGAGATACGCAGTATTTT.

This clonotype was seen more than once but under ten times. The chain links TRBV3-1 to TRBJ1-2; D uncertain. V was cut by 0 bases and J by 6 bases, with 17 bases left in between. Germline-derived CDR1 and CDR2 are LGHDT and YNNKEL (reference sequence). CDR3 length equals 16 residues. The CDR3 loop is CASSQEALTISHGYTF. Written as DNA, the CDR3 is TGTGCCAGCAGCCAAGAGGCACTCACGATTTCCCATGGCTACACCTTC.

The gene calls are TRBV6-5 and TRBJ2-7; 7 bases align to TRBD1. J lost 3 bases, V lost 6 bases, and 11 bases had no gene match. From germline, CDR1 is MNHEY and CDR2 SVGAGI. The CDR3 length is 15 residues. The CDR3 spells CASSYGTEPGYEQYF. The CDR3 DNA is TGTGCCAGCAGCTATGGGACAGAGCCCGGCTACGAGCAGTACTTC.

At least ten counts were recorded for this clonotype. The genes are TRBV5-1 and TRBJ2-7, with 11 bases aligning to TRBD2. CDR1 is SGHRS, CDR2 YFSETQ, per germline. Trimming at V came to 1 base and at J to 4 bases, leaving 10 bases not matched to a gene. This CDR3 is 17 amino acids long. The chain's CDR3 is CASSLRGTSGRGYEQYF. Here the CDR3 DNA reads TGCGCCAGCAGCTTGAGGGGTACTAGCGGGAGAGGGTACGAGCAGTACTTC.

This clonotype was observed a few times. V gene TRBV12-3 or TRBV12-4 combines with J gene TRBJ1-1; no clear D gene. Trimming removed 7 bases from V and 0 bases from J, with 12 bases in between. CDR3 length: 14 amino acids. The CDR3 coding sequence is TGTGCCAGCACCCCTCGGGCAATGAACACTGAAGCTTTCTTT. This encodes CASTPRAMNTEAFF.

This clonotype was counted only a few times. This chain joins TRBV15 and TRBJ2-7; 9 positions match TRBD1. The CDR3 extends over 15 amino acids. Germline-derived CDR1 and CDR2 are LNHNV and YYDKDF (reference sequence). The J segment lost 3 bases and the V segment lost 4 bases, leaving 7 bases of the junction unmatched. The CDR3 nucleotides read TGTGCCACCAGCAAGAACACAGGGGGCCTCTACGAGCAGTACTTC. It encodes CATSKNTGGLYEQYF.

The J gene is TRBJ1-5, the V gene TRBV20-1, with a tentative D call TRBD1 (5 bases). The V gene's germline CDR1 is DFQATT and CDR2 SNEGSKA (reference sequence). Between the trimmed V and J ends, which lost 6 bases and 1 base, there was a span of 13 bases. The CDR3 runs 14 residues. The CDR3 DNA is TGCAGTGCCCACGGATGGGACAGCAATCAGCCCCAGCATTTT. Its translation: CSAHGWDSNQPQHF.

The chain uses TRBV7-9 and TRBJ1-4; the D gene is possibly TRBD1 (5 bases). V dropped 8 bases and J dropped 7 bases, with 14 bases sitting between them. Germline CDR1 and CDR2: SEHNR and FQNEAQ (reference sequence). The CDR3 runs to 13 residues. CDR3 loop: CASGRVRVEKLFF. The CDR3 coding sequence is TGTGCCAGCGGCAGGGTTCGGGTTGAAAAACTGTTTTTT.

This clonotype appeared many times. The chain employs TRBV5-1 and TRBJ2-5; D unresolved. This CDR3 spans 12 amino acids. Trimming left V 2 bases short and J 4 bases short, with 6 bases between. The germline V gene has CDR1 SGHRS and CDR2 YFSETQ. CDR3 protein: CASSFLGETQYF. As DNA, the CDR3 is TGCGCCAGCAGCTTTCTAGGAGAGACCCAGTACTTC.

This clonotype has only a few counts. The chain couples TRBV4-2 to TRBJ1-3; tentatively, D is TRBD1 (5 bases). The V and J ends lost 0 bases and 0 bases respectively, with 9 bases between them. Germline V lookup: CDR1 LGHNA, CDR2 YNFKEQ. This CDR3 comprises 16 residues. CDR3 region: CASSQDGASSGNTIYF. The DNA for the CDR3 is TGTGCCAGCAGCCAAGATGGGGCGAGCTCTGGAAACACCATATATTTT.

This sequence joins TRBV7-9 and TRBJ2-1, with 8 bases that match TRBD2. The V and J ends lost 1 base and 5 bases, in that order; junction bases with no gene match: 7. The CDR3 runs to 16 residues. Germline CDR1 SEHNR, CDR2 FQNEAQ (reference sequence). The CDR3 sequence is CASSLVGSGMHNEQFF. CDR3 nucleotides: TGTGCCAGCAGCTTAGTCGGTAGCGGGATGCACAATGAGCAGTTCTTC.

The J gene is TRBJ1-3, the V gene TRBV10-3, with D possibly TRBD1 on 6 matching bases. The CDR3 has 13 residues. Between the trimmed V and J ends, which lost 1 base and 7 bases, there was a span of 8 bases. Germline values: CDR1 ENHRY, CDR2 SYGVKD. As DNA, the CDR3 is TGTGCCATCAGTGAGTTCACAGGGAACACCATATATTTT. As protein: CAISEFTGNTIYF.

This CDR3 reads CASSPTDKGEAFF. The CDR3 nucleotides read TGTGCCAGCTCCCCGACAGATAAGGGTGAAGCTTTCTTT. V and J are TRBV18 and TRBJ1-1; D perhaps matches TRBD1 (5 bases). CDR1 and CDR2 from the germline V gene are KGHSH and LQKENI. Trimming took 6 bases from V and 7 from J, leaving 15 bases between them. The CDR3 consists of 13 residues.

This clonotype was counted a few times. The chain uses TRBV12-3 or TRBV12-4 and TRBJ2-3; 7 bases line up with TRBD2. Trimming cost V 6 bases and J 4 bases; bases outside gene matches: 7. The length of the CDR3 is 14 residues. The CDR3 bases are TGTGCCAGCAGCCCGGGACTAAGGGCAGATACGCAGTATTTT. It yields the protein CASSPGLRADTQYF.

This chain uses TRBV12-3 or TRBV12-4 with TRBJ2-7, with 9 bases aligning to TRBD1. The CDR3 consists of 15 residues. The J segment lost 2 bases and the V segment lost 5 bases, leaving 7 bases of the junction unmatched. The chain's CDR3 is CASSPLGTGTYEQYF. The CDR3 coding sequence is TGTGCCAGCAGTCCCCTCGGGACAGGGACCTACGAGCAGTACTTC.

This clonotype was recorded many times. The chain has TRBV7-2 and TRBJ1-1; TRBD1 aligns across 8 bases. The germline V gene encodes CDR1 SGHTA and CDR2 FQGNSA. CDR3 length: 15 residues. The junction had 5 bases not matched to a gene; V was cut back by 5 bases and J by 0 bases. CDR3 residues: CASSPRTGMNTEAFF. In DNA, the CDR3 is TGTGCCAGCAGCCCCCGGACAGGGATGAACACTGAAGCTTTCTTT. Together with reference TRBV7-2 and TRBJ1-1, the CDR3 gives the full variable domain: GAGVSQSPSNKVTEKGKDVELRCDPISGHTALYWYRQSLGQGLEFLIYFQGNSAPDKSGLPSDRFSAERTGGSVSTLTIQRTQQEDSAVYLCASSPRTGMNTEAFFGQGTRLTVV.

This clonotype was counted many times. V usage is TRBV7-2 and J usage is TRBJ2-7, with D possibly matching TRBD1 (5 bases). This CDR3 has 14 amino acids. Trimming removed 2 bases from V and 3 bases from J, with 11 bases in between. Per the germline V gene, CDR1 is SGHTA and CDR2 is FQGNSA. The DNA for the CDR3 is TGTGCCAGCAGCTTAATGGCAGGGCTCTACGAGCAGTACTTC. Translated: CASSLMAGLYEQYF.

The chain combines TRBV12-3 or TRBV12-4 with TRBJ1-2; 8 nucleotides match TRBD1. The CDR3 runs 15 residues. The V gene end was trimmed by 2 bases and the J gene end by 8 bases; junction bases not matched to a gene: 10. The chain's CDR3 is CASSLPPKDRAGYTF. The DNA for the CDR3 is TGTGCCAGCAGTTTACCCCCCAAGGACAGGGCCGGCTACACCTTC.